One sample yielded the 10 T cell receptor beta chains listed below, sequenced in a study of identical twins. In TCRdb, the 5' RACE reads were re-called with MiXCR into one record per CDR3 protein. The sample comprises approximately 300 distinct CDR3 sequences, 95% of which are singletons, and 10% to 15% rests with the top ten. The sample comprised PBMCs. These receptors all come from a woman under 30 in good health. This table probably holds off-target reads from a library built for another chain.

The chain links TRBV13 to TRBJ2-3; 16 bases fit TRBD2. The V gene's germline CDR1 is PRHDT and CDR2 FYEKMQ (reference sequence). The CDR3 has 18 amino acids. The trim removed 5 bases at V and 5 bases at J, leaving 10 bases unmatched. This CDR3 reads CASSALGTSGGAGDTQYF. CDR3 nucleotide sequence: TGTGCCAGCAGCGCTCTGGGGACTAGCGGGGGGGCAGGAGATACGCAGTATTTT.

The chain is built from TRBV2 and TRBJ2-7; no reliable D call. V lost 3 bases and J lost 3, with 0 bases in between. Germline V CDR1 and CDR2: SNHLY, FYNNEI. The CDR3 is 10 residues long. CDR3 loop: CASSDYEQYF. The CDR3 DNA reads TGTGCCAGCAGTGACTACGAGCAGTACTTC.

This clonotype has only one observation. This rearrangement joins TRBV6-1 to TRBJ2-1; D unclear. CDR3 length: 12 residues. Germline V gives CDR1 MNHNS, CDR2 SASEGT. Trimming cost V 4 bases and J 7 bases, with 8 bases left between them. The CDR3 protein is CASSGISNEQFF. In nucleotides, the CDR3 is TGTGCCAGCAGTGGCATATCTAATGAGCAGTTCTTC.

The chain carries TRBV15 and TRBJ2-7; D not certain. The CDR3 is 13 amino acids. Germline CDR1 reads LNHNV; CDR2 reads YYDKDF (reference sequence). V lost 1 base to trimming and J lost 3 bases, with 7 bases between them. The chain's CDR3 is CATSRGVNYEQYF. The CDR3 nucleotides are TGTGCCACCAGCAGAGGGGTGAACTACGAGCAGTACTTC.

The rearrangement joins TRBV20-1 to TRBJ2-7; TRBD2 aligns across 14 bases. The CDR3 covers 16 residues. The V segment lost 0 bases and the J segment 6 bases; nucleotides outside the gene matches: 7. Germline lookup yields CDR1 DFQATT and CDR2 SNEGSKA (reference sequence). CDR3 in amino acids: CSARDLQTSGGGEQYF. The CDR3 DNA sequence: TGCAGTGCTAGAGATCTACAGACTAGCGGGGGGGGCGAGCAGTACTTC.

This sequence joins TRBV11-3 and TRBJ2-6, with a possible D match to TRBD2 (5 bases). The CDR3 has 17 amino acids. The germline V gene has CDR1 SGHNT and CDR2 YENEEA. With 7 bases removed from V and 0 bases from J, the gap between germline ends came to 16 bases. CDR3 sequence reads: CASNVGLGLSGANVLTF. The DNA for the CDR3 is TGTGCCAGCAACGTCGGACTGGGCCTCTCTGGGGCCAACGTCCTGACTTTC.

The chain combines TRBV3-1 with TRBJ1-1; D not certain. Trimming stripped 4 bases from V and 1 base from J, with 7 bases between. The CDR3 has 13 residues. CDR1 LGHDT and CDR2 YNNKEL come from the germline V gene (reference sequence). CDR3 amino acids: CASSPFGNTEAFF. The CDR3 region has the DNA TGTGCCAGCAGCCCCTTCGGGAACACTGAAGCTTTCTTT.

This clonotype was counted a single time. The chain couples TRBV11-1 to TRBJ1-2; maybe TRBD1 (6 bases). Germline CDR1 and CDR2: SGHAT and FQDESV (reference sequence). V gave up 5 bases and J gave up 10 bases, with 17 bases separating them. CDR3 length: 13 residues. This CDR3 reads CASSPPGGGYYTF. In nucleotides, the CDR3 is TGTGCCAGCAGCCCACCAGGAGGGGGATACTACACCTTC. Full variable domain (outside the CDR3, taken from reference TRBV11-1 and TRBJ1-2): EAEVAQSPRYKITEKSQAVAFWCDPISGHATLYWYRQILGQGPELLVQFQDESVVDDSQLPKDRFSAERLKGVDSTLKIQPAELGDSAMYLCASSPPGGGYYTFGSGTRLTVV.

V and J are TRBV11-2 and TRBJ2-5, with 7 bases aligning to TRBD1. The V segment lost 3 bases and the J segment 3 bases; nucleotides outside the gene matches: 1. The CDR3 has 13 residues. From germline, CDR1 is SGHAT and CDR2 FQNNGV. This CDR3 reads CASSFGTEETQYF. CDR3 nucleotide sequence: TGTGCCAGCAGCTTCGGGACAGAAGAGACCCAGTACTTC. Looking up the rest from reference TRBV11-2 and TRBJ2-5 gives the full variable domain: EAGVAQSPRYKIIEKRQSVAFWCNPISGHATLYWYQQILGQGPKLLIQFQNNGVVDDSQLPKDRFSAERLKGVDSTLKIQPAKLEDSAVYLCASSFGTEETQYFGPGTRLLVL.

The J gene is TRBJ1-1, the V gene TRBV7-6; D call uncertain. CDR3 length equals 12 residues. Trimming stripped 5 bases from V and 3 bases from J, with 7 bases between. CDR1 is SGHVS and CDR2 is FNYEAQ in the germline V gene. The CDR3 here is CASSHHDTEAFF. CDR3 DNA sequence: TGTGCCAGCAGCCACCACGACACTGAAGCTTTCTTT.